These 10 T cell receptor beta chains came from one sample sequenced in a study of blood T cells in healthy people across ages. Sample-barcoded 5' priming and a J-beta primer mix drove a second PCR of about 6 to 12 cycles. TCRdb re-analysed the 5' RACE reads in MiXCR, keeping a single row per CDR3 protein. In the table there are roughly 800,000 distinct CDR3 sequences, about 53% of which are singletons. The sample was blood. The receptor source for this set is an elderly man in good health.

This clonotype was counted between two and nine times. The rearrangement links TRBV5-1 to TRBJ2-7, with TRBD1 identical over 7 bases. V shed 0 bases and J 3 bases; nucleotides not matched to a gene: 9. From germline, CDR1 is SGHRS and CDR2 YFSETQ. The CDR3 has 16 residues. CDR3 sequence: CASSLALRGQDYEQYF. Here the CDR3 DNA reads TGCGCCAGCAGCTTGGCCTTGAGGGGGCAAGACTACGAGCAGTACTTC.

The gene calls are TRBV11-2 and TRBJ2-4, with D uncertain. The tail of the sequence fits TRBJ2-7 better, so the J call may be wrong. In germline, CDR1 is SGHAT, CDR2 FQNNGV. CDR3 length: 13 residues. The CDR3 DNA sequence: TGTGCCAGCAGCTTAGCGGAAAGGGCCGAGCAGTACTTC. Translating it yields CASSLAERAEQYF.

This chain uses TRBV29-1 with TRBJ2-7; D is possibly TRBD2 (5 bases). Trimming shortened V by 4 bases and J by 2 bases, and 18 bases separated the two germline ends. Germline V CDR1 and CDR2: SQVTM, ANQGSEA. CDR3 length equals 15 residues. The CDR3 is CSVAPLGREPYEQYF. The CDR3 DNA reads TGCAGCGTTGCACCACTAGGGCGCGAGCCCTACGAGCAGTACTTC.

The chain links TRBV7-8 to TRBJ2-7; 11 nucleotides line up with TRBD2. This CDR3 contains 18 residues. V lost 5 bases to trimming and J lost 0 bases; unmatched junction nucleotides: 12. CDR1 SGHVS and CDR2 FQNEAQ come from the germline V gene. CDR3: CASSLRAGTSGVSYEQYF. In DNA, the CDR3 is TGTGCCAGCAGCCTCCGCGCAGGGACTAGCGGAGTCTCCTACGAGCAGTACTTC.

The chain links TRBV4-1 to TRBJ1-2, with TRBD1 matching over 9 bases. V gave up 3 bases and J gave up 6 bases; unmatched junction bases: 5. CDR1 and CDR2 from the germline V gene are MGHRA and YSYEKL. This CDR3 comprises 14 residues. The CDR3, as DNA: TGCGCCAGCAGCCACGGGACAGGGAGGGATGGCTACACCTTC. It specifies CASSHGTGRDGYTF.

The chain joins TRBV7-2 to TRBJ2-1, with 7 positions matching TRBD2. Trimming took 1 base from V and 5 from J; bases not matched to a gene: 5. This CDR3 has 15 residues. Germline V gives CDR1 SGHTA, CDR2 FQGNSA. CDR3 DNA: TGTGCCAGCAGCTTAGACGGGGGGAAAAACAATGAGCAGTTCTTC. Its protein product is CASSLDGGKNNEQFF.

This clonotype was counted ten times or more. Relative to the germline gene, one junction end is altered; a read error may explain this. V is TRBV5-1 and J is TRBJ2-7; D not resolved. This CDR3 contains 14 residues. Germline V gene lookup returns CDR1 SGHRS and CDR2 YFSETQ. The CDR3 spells CASSLSGSSYEQYF. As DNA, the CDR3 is TGTGCCAGCAGCTTATCCGGCAGCTCCTACGAGCAGTACTTC. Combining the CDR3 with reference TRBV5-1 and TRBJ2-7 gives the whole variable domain KAGVTQTPRYLIKTRGQQVTLSCSPISGHRSVSWYQQTPGQGLQFLFEYFSETQRNKGNFPGRFSGRQFSNSRSEMNVSTLELGDSALYLCASSLSGSSYEQYFGPGTRLTVT.

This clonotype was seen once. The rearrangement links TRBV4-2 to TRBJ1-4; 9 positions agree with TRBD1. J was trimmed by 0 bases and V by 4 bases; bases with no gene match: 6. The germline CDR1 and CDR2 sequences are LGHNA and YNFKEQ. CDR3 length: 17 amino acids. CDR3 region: CASSRQQGAATNEKLFF. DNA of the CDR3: TGTGCCAGCAGCCGCCAACAGGGGGCCGCAACTAATGAAAAACTGTTTTTT.

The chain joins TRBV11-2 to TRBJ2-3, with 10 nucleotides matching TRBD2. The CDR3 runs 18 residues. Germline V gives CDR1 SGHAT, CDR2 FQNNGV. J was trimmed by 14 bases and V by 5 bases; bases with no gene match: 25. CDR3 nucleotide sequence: TGTGCCAGCAGCACGGACCCCGGAGCGGGAGGGGAACACAGAGACGCGTATTTT. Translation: CASSTDPGAGGEHRDAYF.

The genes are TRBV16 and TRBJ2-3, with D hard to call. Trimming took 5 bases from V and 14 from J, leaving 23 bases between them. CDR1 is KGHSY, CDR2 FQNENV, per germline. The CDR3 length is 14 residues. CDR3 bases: TGTGCCAGCAGCGAGCCGGCGGTCGGTCCATACGCGTATTTT. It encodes CASSEPAVGPYAYF.